This T cell receptor beta chain was sequenced in a study of T-cell reconstitution after alpha-beta-depleted transplantation in children (dated by TCRdb to about 2016). Regarding the complete study: Using TCR repertoire profiling, the study followed T-cell immune reconstitution in a quantitative way in children after TCRalphabeta/CD19-depleted allogeneic hematopoietic cell transplantation.

As concerns this clonotype: The antigen it recognizes is unknown. Per-nucleotide qualities are absent, and no much larger clonotype sits a single base away.

Receptor amplification or capture employed PCR. Data came from an Illumina HiSeq 2500. To normalize quantification of the TCRbeta repertoire, the TCR libraries were built with molecular barcoding that relied on unique molecular identifiers. TCRdb took the public reads, trimmed them with fastp at Q25, ran MiXCR for clone calling and kept in-frame beta chains. Rows with a matching CDR3 protein are joined into one entry that keeps the most common DNA and genes. Present in this sample are about 540,000 distinct CDR3 sequences, roughly 18% of which were seen just once. 3.3% of the sample lies in the top ten. The sample consisted of PBMCs from the stem cell graft donor, taken from the stem cell graft. This TCR was sampled from a human donor who donated a stem cell graft to a child with acute lymphoblastic leukemia.

The CDR3 sequence is CASSQDIQNTEAFF. The bases are TGTGCCAGCAGCCAAGACATCCAGAACACTGAAGCTTTCTTT. The V and J genes are TRBV3-1 and TRBJ1-1, with the D gene too uncertain to name. From cysteine to phenylalanine, the CDR3 is 14 amino acids long. Just the 42-base CDR3 DNA is kept, in frame starting at base 1. Cut back by 0 bases and 1 base, the V and J ends lie 6 bases apart. Per the germline V gene (reference sequence), LGHDT is the CDR1 and YNNKEL is the CDR2.